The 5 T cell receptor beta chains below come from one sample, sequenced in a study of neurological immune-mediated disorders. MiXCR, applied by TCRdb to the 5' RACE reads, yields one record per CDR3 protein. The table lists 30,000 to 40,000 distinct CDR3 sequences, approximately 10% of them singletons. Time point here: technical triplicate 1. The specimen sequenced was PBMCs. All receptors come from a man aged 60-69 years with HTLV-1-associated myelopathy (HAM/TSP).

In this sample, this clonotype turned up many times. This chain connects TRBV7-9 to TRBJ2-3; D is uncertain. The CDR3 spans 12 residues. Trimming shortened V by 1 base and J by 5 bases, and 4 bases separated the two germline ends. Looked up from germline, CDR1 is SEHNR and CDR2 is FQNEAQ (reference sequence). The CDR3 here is CASSLELDTQYF. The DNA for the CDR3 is TGTGCCAGCAGCTTAGAACTAGATACGCAGTATTTT. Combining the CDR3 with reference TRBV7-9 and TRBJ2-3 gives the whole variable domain DTGVSQNPRHKITKRGQNVTFRCDPISEHNRLYWYRQTLGQGPEFLTYFQNEAQLEKSRLLSDRFSAERPKGSFSTLEIQRTEQGDSAMYLCASSLELDTQYFGPGTRLTVL.

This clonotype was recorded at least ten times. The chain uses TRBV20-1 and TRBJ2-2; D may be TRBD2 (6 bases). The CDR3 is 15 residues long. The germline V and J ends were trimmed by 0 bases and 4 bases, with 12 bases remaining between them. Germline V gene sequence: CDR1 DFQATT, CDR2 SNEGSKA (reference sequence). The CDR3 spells CSAREGGGSTGELFF. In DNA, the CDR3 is TGCAGTGCTAGAGAAGGCGGAGGGAGCACCGGGGAGCTGTTTTTT.

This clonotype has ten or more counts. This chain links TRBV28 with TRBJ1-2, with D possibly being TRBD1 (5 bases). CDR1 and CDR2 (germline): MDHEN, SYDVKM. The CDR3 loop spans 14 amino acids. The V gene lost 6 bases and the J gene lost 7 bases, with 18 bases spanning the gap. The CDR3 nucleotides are TGTGCCAGCAGCCTGGGAGGAGGGGTGGGTGGCTACACCTTC. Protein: CASSLGGGVGGYTF.

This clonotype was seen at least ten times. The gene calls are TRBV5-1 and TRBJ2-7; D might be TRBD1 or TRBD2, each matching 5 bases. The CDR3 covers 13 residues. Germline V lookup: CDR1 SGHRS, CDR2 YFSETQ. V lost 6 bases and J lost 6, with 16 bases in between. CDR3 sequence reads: CASNFQGESEQYF. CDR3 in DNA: TGCGCCAGCAATTTCCAGGGAGAGTCCGAGCAGTACTTC.

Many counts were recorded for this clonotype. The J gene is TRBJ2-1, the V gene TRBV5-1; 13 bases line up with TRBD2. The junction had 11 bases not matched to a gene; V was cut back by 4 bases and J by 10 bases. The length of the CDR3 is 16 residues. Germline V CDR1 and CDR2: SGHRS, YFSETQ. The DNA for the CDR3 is TGCGCCAGCAGCAGAGTGGGACTAGCGGGGACTCGGGAGCAGTTCTTC. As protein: CASSRVGLAGTREQFF. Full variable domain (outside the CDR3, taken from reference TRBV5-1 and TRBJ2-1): KAGVTQTPRYLIKTRGQQVTLSCSPISGHRSVSWYQQTPGQGLQFLFEYFSETQRNKGNFPGRFSGRQFSNSRSEMNVSTLELGDSALYLCASSRVGLAGTREQFFGPGTRLTVL.